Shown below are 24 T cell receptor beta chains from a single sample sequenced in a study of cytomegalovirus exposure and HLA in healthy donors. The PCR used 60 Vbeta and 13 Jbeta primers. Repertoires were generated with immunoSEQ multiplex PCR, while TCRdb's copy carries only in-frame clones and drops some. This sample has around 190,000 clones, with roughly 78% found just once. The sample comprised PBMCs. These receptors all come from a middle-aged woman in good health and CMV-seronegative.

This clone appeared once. CDR3 nucleotide sequence: TGTGCCAGCAGTTTATCCCACACTGGGGGCTTCTACGAGCAGTACTTC. Translating gives CASSLSHTGGFYEQYF. The rearrangement uses TRBV27 and TRBJ2-7; perhaps TRBD1 as D (6 bases). Germline V gene sequence: CDR1 MNHEY, CDR2 SMNVEV (reference sequence). The CDR3 length is 16 residues. The V end was cut by 0 bases, the J end by 3 bases, with 15 bases between.

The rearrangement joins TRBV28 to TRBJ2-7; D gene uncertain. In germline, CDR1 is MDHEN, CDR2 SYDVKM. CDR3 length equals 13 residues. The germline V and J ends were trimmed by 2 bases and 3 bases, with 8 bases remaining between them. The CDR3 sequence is CASSLVRNYEQYF. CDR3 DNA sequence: TGTGCCAGCAGTTTAGTCAGGAACTACGAGCAGTACTTC.

DNA of the CDR3: TGTGCCAGTAGGAGGGTCTACACAGATACGCAGTATTTT. Translation gives CASRRVYTDTQYF. The V gene is TRBV19, the J gene TRBJ2-3; D perhaps matches TRBD2 (5 bases). From germline, CDR1 is LNHDA and CDR2 SQIVND (reference sequence). Trimming stripped 6 bases from V and 2 bases from J, with 9 bases between. The CDR3 runs to 13 residues.

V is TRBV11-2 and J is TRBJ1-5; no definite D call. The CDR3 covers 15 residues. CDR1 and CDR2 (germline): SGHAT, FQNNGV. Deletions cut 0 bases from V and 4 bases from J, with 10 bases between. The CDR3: CASSLDLGENQPQHF. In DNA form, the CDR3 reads TGTGCCAGCAGCTTAGATCTTGGAGAAAATCAGCCCCAGCATTTT.

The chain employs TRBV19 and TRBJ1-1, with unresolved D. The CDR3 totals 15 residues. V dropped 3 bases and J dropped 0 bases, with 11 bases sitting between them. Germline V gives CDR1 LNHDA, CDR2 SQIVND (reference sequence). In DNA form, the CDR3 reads TGTGCCAGTAGTATTTTGGCAGGCATGAACACTGAAGCTTTCTTT. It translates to CASSILAGMNTEAFF.

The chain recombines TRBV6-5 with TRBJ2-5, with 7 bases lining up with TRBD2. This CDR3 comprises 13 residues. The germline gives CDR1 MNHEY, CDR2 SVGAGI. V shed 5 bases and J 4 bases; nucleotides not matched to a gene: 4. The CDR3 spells CASSAERGETQYF. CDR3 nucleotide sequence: TGTGCCAGCAGTGCCGAGCGGGGAGAGACCCAGTACTTC.

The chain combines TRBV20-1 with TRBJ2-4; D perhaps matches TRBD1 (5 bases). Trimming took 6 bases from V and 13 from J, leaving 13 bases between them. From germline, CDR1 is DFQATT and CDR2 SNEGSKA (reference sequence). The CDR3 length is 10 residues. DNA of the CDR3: TGCAGTGCCGCTAGTGGGGCGCAGTACTTC. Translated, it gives CSAASGAQYF.

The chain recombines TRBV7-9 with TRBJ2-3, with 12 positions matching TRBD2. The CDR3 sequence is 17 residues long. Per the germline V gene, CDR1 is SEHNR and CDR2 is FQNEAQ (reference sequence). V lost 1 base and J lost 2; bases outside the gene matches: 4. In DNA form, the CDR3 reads TGTGCCAGCAGCTTAGATGGACTAGCGGGAAACACAGATACGCAGTATTTT. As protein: CASSLDGLAGNTDTQYF.

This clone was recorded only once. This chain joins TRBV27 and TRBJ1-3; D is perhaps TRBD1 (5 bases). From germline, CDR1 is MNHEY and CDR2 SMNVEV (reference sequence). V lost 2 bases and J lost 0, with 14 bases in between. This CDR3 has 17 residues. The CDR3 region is CASSLRQTRHSGNTIYF. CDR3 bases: TGTGCCAGCAGTTTACGACAGACAAGACACTCTGGAAACACCATATATTTT.

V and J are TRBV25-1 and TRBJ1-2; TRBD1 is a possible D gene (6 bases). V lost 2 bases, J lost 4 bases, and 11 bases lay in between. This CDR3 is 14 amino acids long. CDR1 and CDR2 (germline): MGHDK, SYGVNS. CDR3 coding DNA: TGTGCCAGCAGTGAAACGCGGACAGTCTATGGCTACACCTTC. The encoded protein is CASSETRTVYGYTF.

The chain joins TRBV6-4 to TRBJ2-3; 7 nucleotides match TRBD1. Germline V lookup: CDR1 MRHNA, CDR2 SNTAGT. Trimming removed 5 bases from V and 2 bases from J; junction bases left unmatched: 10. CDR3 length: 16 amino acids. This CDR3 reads CASSPRPGQITDTQYF. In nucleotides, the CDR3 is TGTGCCAGCAGTCCCCGACCGGGACAGATCACAGATACGCAGTATTTT.

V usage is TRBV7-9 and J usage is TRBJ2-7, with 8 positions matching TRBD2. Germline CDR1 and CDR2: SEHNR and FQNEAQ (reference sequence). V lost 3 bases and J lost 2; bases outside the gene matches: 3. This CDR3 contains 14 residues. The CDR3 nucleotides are TGTGCCAGCAGCTTTAGCGGGAACCCCTACGAGCAGTACTTC. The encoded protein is CASSFSGNPYEQYF.

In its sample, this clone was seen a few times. Here the CDR3 DNA reads TGCGCCAGCAGCTTGGATAGTCGGACAGACAATGAGCAGTTCTTC. Its translation is CASSLDSRTDNEQFF. The gene calls are TRBV5-1 and TRBJ2-1, with D possibly being TRBD1 (6 bases). Germline V gene lookup returns CDR1 SGHRS and CDR2 YFSETQ. The CDR3 has 15 residues. Trimming stripped 0 bases from V and 5 bases from J, with 12 bases between.

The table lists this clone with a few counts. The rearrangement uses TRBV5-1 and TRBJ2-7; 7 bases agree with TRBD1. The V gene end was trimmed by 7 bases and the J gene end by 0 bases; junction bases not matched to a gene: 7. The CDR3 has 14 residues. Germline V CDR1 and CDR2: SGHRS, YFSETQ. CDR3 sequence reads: CASSAGDSSYEQYF. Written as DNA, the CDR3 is TGCGCCAGCTCCGCCGGGGACAGCTCCTACGAGCAGTACTTC.

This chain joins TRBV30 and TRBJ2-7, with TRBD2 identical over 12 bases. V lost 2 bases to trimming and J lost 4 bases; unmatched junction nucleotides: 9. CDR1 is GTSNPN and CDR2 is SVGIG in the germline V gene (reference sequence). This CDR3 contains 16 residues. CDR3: CAWSLFGLAGIYEQYF. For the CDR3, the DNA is TGTGCCTGGAGTCTTTTCGGACTAGCGGGGATTTACGAGCAGTACTTC.

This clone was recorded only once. CDR3 nucleotides: TGTGCCAGCAGCCCACAGGGTTTAGGCGAAAAACTGTTTTTT. Residues: CASSPQGLGEKLFF. The chain employs TRBV9 and TRBJ1-4; a weak D match, TRBD1 (6 bases). CDR3 size: 14 residues. Trimming removed 4 bases from V and 8 bases from J, with 15 bases in between. Germline assignment: CDR1 SGDLS and CDR2 YYNGEE.

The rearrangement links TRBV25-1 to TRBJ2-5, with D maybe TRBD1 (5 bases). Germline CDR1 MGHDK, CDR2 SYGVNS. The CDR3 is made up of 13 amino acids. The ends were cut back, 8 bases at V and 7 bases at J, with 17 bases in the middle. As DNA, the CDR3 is TGTGCCAGCGGGGCACAGTCCTCGAGGACCCAGTACTTC. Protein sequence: CASGAQSSRTQYF.

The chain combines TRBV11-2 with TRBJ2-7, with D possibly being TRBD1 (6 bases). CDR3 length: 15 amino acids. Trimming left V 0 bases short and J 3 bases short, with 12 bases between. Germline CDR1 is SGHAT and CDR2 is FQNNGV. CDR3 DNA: TGTGCCAGCAGCTTAGATAGCAAGACAGGCTACGAGCAGTACTTC. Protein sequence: CASSLDSKTGYEQYF.

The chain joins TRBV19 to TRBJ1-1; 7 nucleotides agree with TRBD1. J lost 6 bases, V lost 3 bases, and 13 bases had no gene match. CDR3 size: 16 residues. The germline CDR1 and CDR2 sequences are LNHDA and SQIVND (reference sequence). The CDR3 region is CASSMPRGLWSAEAFF. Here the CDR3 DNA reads TGTGCCAGTAGTATGCCAAGGGGGCTATGGTCCGCTGAAGCTTTCTTT.

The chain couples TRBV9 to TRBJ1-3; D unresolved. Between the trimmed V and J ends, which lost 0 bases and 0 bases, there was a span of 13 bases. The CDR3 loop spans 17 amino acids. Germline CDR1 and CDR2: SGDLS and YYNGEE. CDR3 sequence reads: CASSVVGNSPSGNTIYF. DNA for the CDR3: TGTGCCAGCAGCGTAGTAGGCAACAGCCCCTCTGGAAACACCATATATTTT.

The CDR3 DNA reads TGTGCCAGCAGCGACAAGGGACTAGCGGGAGGAGAGACCCAGTACTTC. It translates to CASSDKGLAGGETQYF. The chain employs TRBV6-6 and TRBJ2-5; 15 bases align to TRBD2. V trimming: 6 bases; J trimming: 4 bases; junction bases outside the gene matches: 6. Per the germline V gene, CDR1 is MNHNY and CDR2 is SVGAGI (reference sequence). The CDR3 is 16 residues long.

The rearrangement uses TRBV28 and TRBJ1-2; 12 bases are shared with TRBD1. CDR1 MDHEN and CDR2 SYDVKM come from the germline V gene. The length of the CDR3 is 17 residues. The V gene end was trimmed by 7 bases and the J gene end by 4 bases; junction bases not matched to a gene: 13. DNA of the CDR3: TGTGCCAGCACCCCCGGGGGACAGGGGGCGCGGGGCTATGGCTACACCTTC. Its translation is CASTPGGQGARGYGYTF.

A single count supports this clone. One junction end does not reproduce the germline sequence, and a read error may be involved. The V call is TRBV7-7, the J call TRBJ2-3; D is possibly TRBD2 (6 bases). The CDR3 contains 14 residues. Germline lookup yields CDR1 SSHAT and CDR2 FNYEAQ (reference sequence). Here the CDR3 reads CASSRGASTDTQYF. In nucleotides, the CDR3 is TGTGCTAGCAGTCGCGGGGCTAGCACAGATACGCAGTATTTT.

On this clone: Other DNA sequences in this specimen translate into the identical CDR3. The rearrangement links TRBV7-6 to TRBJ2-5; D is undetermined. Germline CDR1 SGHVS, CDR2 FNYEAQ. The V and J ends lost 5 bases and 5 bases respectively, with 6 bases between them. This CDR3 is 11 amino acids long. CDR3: CASSPRETQYF. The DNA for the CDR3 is TGTGCCAGCAGCCCCCGGGAGACCCAGTACTTC.